The 11 T cell receptor beta chains below come from one sample, sequenced in a study of blood T cell repertoires in COVID-19. Method: immunoSEQ multiplex PCR; TCRdb's copy keeps in-frame clones and lacks some. The sample consists of 180,000 or so clones, over 80% of them appearing once. Sequenced: peripheral blood. These receptors were collected from a woman aged 45-65 years with acute or convalescent COVID-19.

V and J are TRBV6-5 and TRBJ1-6; no firm D call. The germline V and J ends were trimmed by 4 bases and 0 bases, with 7 bases remaining between them. Germline values: CDR1 MNHEY, CDR2 SVGAGI. The CDR3 has 15 amino acids. CDR3 DNA: TGTGCCAGCAGTTCCACCAGCTCCTATAATTCACCCCTCCACTTT. This gives the protein CASSSTSSYNSPLHF.

The chain combines TRBV27 with TRBJ1-1; TRBD1 is a possible D gene (6 bases). Trimming pared 6 bases from V and 0 bases from J, leaving 14 bases between. The CDR3 totals 15 residues. In germline, CDR1 is MNHEY, CDR2 SMNVEV (reference sequence). The CDR3 protein is CASRYQQGMNTEAFF. The CDR3 coding sequence is TGTGCCAGCAGATACCAACAGGGTATGAACACTGAAGCTTTCTTT.

This chain's CDR3 is CASSLESRGTGDEKLFF. The DNA for the CDR3 is TGTGCCAGCTCACTGGAGTCTCGGGGGACAGGGGATGAAAAACTGTTTTTT. The V call is TRBV18, the J call TRBJ1-4; 10 nucleotides match TRBD1. V gave up 4 bases and J gave up 6 bases; unmatched junction bases: 11. Germline V CDR1 and CDR2: KGHSH, LQKENI. CDR3 length: 17 amino acids.

This clone was detected once. The V call is TRBV14, the J call TRBJ1-1; TRBD1 agrees at 7 bases. With V trimmed by 3 bases and J by 5 bases, 6 bases remained unmatched. Germline V lookup: CDR1 SGHDN, CDR2 FVKESK. The CDR3 covers 14 residues. The CDR3 reads CASSHGSGGTEAFF. The CDR3 bases are TGTGCCAGCAGCCACGGTTCAGGGGGGACTGAAGCTTTCTTT. Filled out from reference TRBV14 and TRBJ1-1, the complete variable domain reads EAGVTQFPSHSVIEKGQTVTLRCDPISGHDNLYWYRRVMGKEIKFLLHFVKESKQDESGMPNNRFLAERTGGTYSTLKVQPAELEDSGVYFCASSHGSGGTEAFFGQGTRLTVV.

This clone was recorded a few times. The chain recombines TRBV30 with TRBJ1-2; D is unresolved. Germline V gene data show CDR1 as GTSNPN and CDR2 as SVGIG (reference sequence). The CDR3 runs to 15 residues. V gave up 2 bases and J gave up 2 bases, with 15 bases separating them. CDR3 DNA: TGTGCCTGGAGTAAATATCCCCCACTCAACTATGGCTACACCTTC. Translated: CAWSKYPPLNYGYTF. Based on the CDR3 plus reference TRBV30 and TRBJ1-2, the full variable domain is SQTIHQWPATLVQPVGSPLSLECTVEGTSNPNLYWYRQAAGRGLQLLFYSVGIGQISSEVPQNLSASRPQDRQFILSSKKLLLSDSGFYLCAWSKYPPLNYGYTFGSGTRLTVV.

The rearrangement uses TRBV5-1 and TRBJ1-2; 7 bases match TRBD1. CDR3 length: 14 amino acids. Trimming took 0 bases from V and 10 from J; bases not matched to a gene: 9. Germline CDR1 and CDR2: SGHRS and YFSETQ. The CDR3 sequence: CASSLAPGGHDYTF. The CDR3 nucleotides are TGCGCCAGCAGCTTGGCTCCAGGGGGGCATGACTACACCTTC. The full variable domain, with the rest looked up from reference TRBV5-1 and TRBJ1-2, is KAGVTQTPRYLIKTRGQQVTLSCSPISGHRSVSWYQQTPGQGLQFLFEYFSETQRNKGNFPGRFSGRQFSNSRSEMNVSTLELGDSALYLCASSLAPGGHDYTFGSGTRLTVV.

The rearrangement links TRBV5-6 to TRBJ1-2, with TRBD1 matching 9 bases. V lost 3 bases, J lost 7 bases, and 1 base stayed unmatched. Germline values: CDR1 SGHDT, CDR2 YYEEEE. The CDR3 extends over 12 amino acids. The CDR3 DNA reads TGTGCCAGCAGCTGGGACAGGGCTGGCTACACCTTC. It yields the protein CASSWDRAGYTF. The full variable domain, completed using reference TRBV5-6 and TRBJ1-2, is DAGVTQSPTHLIKTRGQQVTLRCSPKSGHDTVSWYQQALGQGPQFIFQYYEEEERQRGNFPDRFSGHQFPNYSSELNVNALLLGDSALYLCASSWDRAGYTFGSGTRLTVV.

V gene TRBV3-1 (or the pseudogene TRBV3-2) combines with J gene TRBJ1-2, with D possibly matching TRBD1 (5 bases). CDR3 length equals 15 residues. With 1 base removed from V and 9 bases from J, the gap between germline ends came to 18 bases. Looked up from germline, CDR1 is LGHDT and CDR2 is YNNKEL (reference sequence). In nucleotides, the CDR3 is TGTGCCAGCAGCCAAGGAGGTTCAGTGGGGGGAAGCTACACCTTC. Its translation is CASSQGGSVGGSYTF.

The J gene is TRBJ2-1, the V gene TRBV7-2; maybe TRBD2 (6 bases). Germline CDR1 and CDR2: SGHTA and FQGNSA. The CDR3 runs to 16 residues. V lost 1 base to trimming and J lost 0 bases, with 10 bases between them. CDR3 protein: CASSLGGTNSYNEQFF. CDR3 DNA: TGTGCCAGCAGCTTAGGCGGGACGAACTCCTACAATGAGCAGTTCTTC.

The chain recombines TRBV11-2 with TRBJ1-4; 9 bases line up with TRBD1. CDR1 is SGHAT, CDR2 FQNNGV, per germline. The CDR3 runs to 13 residues. V was clipped by 7 bases and J by 10 bases; unmatched bases: 7. In nucleotides, the CDR3 is TGTGCCAGCAACCTGGACAGGGGCGGAAAACTGTTTTTT. It yields the protein CASNLDRGGKLFF.

The chain joins TRBV7-9 to TRBJ2-7; D remains ambiguous. The CDR3 extends over 12 amino acids. Looked up from germline, CDR1 is SEHNR and CDR2 is FQNEAQ (reference sequence). V was pared by 3 bases and J by 2 bases, with 5 bases between. CDR3 bases: TGTGCCAGCAGCTTGTACACCTACGAGCAGTACTTC. Protein: CASSLYTYEQYF.